Presented here are 15 T cell receptor beta chains from one specimen sequenced in a study of blood T cell repertoires in COVID-19. Sequenced by immunoSEQ multiplex PCR; TCRdb stores in-frame clones only, minus some. This table has about 260,000 clones, approximately 83% appearing once. Sequenced material: peripheral blood. The receptors originated from a human donor in a cohort sampled during active COVID-19.

The V call is TRBV11-2, the J call TRBJ1-1, with D tentatively TRBD1 (5 bases). The CDR3 spans 15 residues. CDR1 is SGHAT and CDR2 is FQNNGV in the germline V gene. V lost 3 bases and J 1 base, leaving 12 bases between the germline ends. This CDR3 is CASSLEGPRNTEAFF. The CDR3 DNA reads TGTGCCAGCAGCTTGGAGGGACCTAGGAACACTGAAGCTTTCTTT.

This clone was detected once. This sequence joins TRBV4-1 and TRBJ2-1, with 10 bases identical to TRBD2. After removal of 0 bases from V and 7 bases from J, the junction contained 21 bases not matched to a gene. Germline loops: CDR1 MGHRA, CDR2 YSYEKL. There are 21 residues in the CDR3. CDR3 sequence reads: CASSQDLRTSGPWGGKNEQFF. The CDR3 coding sequence is TGCGCCAGCAGCCAAGATTTAAGGACTAGCGGACCTTGGGGGGGTAAAAATGAGCAGTTCTTC.

This chain links TRBV5-4 with TRBJ2-3; 8 nucleotides line up with TRBD2. Unmatched junction bases numbered 5, after V lost 2 bases and J lost 0 bases. The CDR3 length is 16 residues. CDR1 SGHNT and CDR2 YYREEE come from the germline V gene (reference sequence). As DNA, the CDR3 is TGTGCCAGCAGCTTCCAAGCGGGAGCTAGCACAGATACGCAGTATTTT. This translates into CASSFQAGASTDTQYF.

V gene TRBV10-3 combines with J gene TRBJ2-7, with 8 bases identical to TRBD2. Germline V gene data show CDR1 as ENHRY and CDR2 as SYGVKD. CDR3 size: 12 residues. Losses at the gene ends were 11 bases for V and 5 bases for J; bases not matched to a gene: 8. In DNA, the CDR3 is TGTGCCTCGGGAGCGGGAGTCGACGAGCAGTACTTC. Its translation is CASGAGVDEQYF.

This clone was recorded a few times. The genes are TRBV7-8 and TRBJ1-3; D gene ambiguous. The V gene lost 0 bases and the J gene lost 0 bases, with 9 bases spanning the gap. The CDR3 is made up of 16 amino acids. Looked up from germline, CDR1 is SGHVS and CDR2 is FQNEAQ. The CDR3 spells CASSLARADSGNTIYF. The DNA for the CDR3 is TGTGCCAGCAGCTTAGCGAGGGCAGACTCTGGAAACACCATATATTTT.

The rearrangement links TRBV30 to TRBJ1-1, with D possibly matching TRBD1 (6 bases). The V and J ends lost 3 bases and 5 bases respectively, with 19 bases between them. Germline CDR1 is GTSNPN and CDR2 is SVGIG (reference sequence). The CDR3 runs 15 residues. CDR3 in amino acids: CAWSAGQTWRTEAFF. The CDR3 DNA follows: TGTGCCTGGAGCGCCGGACAGACCTGGAGGACTGAAGCTTTCTTT. The entire variable domain, with the rest obtained from reference TRBV30 and TRBJ1-1, is as follows: SQTIHQWPATLVQPVGSPLSLECTVEGTSNPNLYWYRQAAGRGLQLLFYSVGIGQISSEVPQNLSASRPQDRQFILSSKKLLLSDSGFYLCAWSAGQTWRTEAFFGQGTRLTVV.

This rearrangement joins TRBV18 to TRBJ1-2; TRBD1 aligns across 7 bases. CDR1 and CDR2 (germline): KGHSH, LQKENI. J gave up 7 bases and V 5 bases, and 10 bases lay outside the gene matches. This CDR3 comprises 14 residues. The CDR3 loop is CASSKQREGAGYTF. For the CDR3, the DNA is TGTGCCAGCTCAAAGCAAAGAGAGGGGGCTGGCTACACCTTC. Full variable domain (missing parts from reference TRBV18 and TRBJ1-2): NAGVMQNPRHLVRRRGQEARLRCSPMKGHSHVYWYRQLPEEGLKFMVYLQKENIIDESGMPKERFSAEFPKEGPSILRIQQVVRGDSAAYFCASSKQREGAGYTFGSGTRLTVV.

This clone was seen just once. The chain joins TRBV10-3 to TRBJ2-3, with 9 bases matching TRBD2. Germline-derived CDR1 and CDR2 are ENHRY and SYGVKD. The CDR3 is made up of 15 amino acids. V shed 8 bases and J 3 bases; nucleotides not matched to a gene: 9. The DNA of the CDR3 is TGTGCCATCTCCGGCGGGAGGGCAGGGACAGATACGCAGTATTTT. Translation: CAISGGRAGTDTQYF.

The chain uses TRBV29-1 and TRBJ2-1; D not certain. This CDR3 has 12 amino acids. Trimming pared 0 bases from V and 6 bases from J, leaving 6 bases between. Germline CDR1 reads SQVTM; CDR2 reads ANQGSEA. CDR3 sequence reads: CSVEDPGNEQFF. The CDR3 DNA sequence: TGCAGCGTTGAAGACCCCGGCAATGAGCAGTTCTTC.

The chain's CDR3 is CASSQVRTGSRETQYF. DNA for the CDR3: TGTGCCAGCAGCCAAGTTAGGACAGGGTCGAGAGAGACCCAGTACTTC. The rearrangement joins TRBV14 to TRBJ2-5; 8 bases align to TRBD1. V lost 1 base, J lost 4 bases, and 8 bases stayed unmatched. Germline V lookup: CDR1 SGHDN, CDR2 FVKESK. The length of the CDR3 is 16 residues. Supplemented by reference TRBV14 and TRBJ2-5, the full variable domain reads EAGVTQFPSHSVIEKGQTVTLRCDPISGHDNLYWYRRVMGKEIKFLLHFVKESKQDESGMPNNRFLAERTGGTYSTLKVQPAELEDSGVYFCASSQVRTGSRETQYFGPGTRLLVL.

The chain combines TRBV3-1 (or the pseudogene TRBV3-2) with TRBJ2-2; 11 bases map to TRBD2. Trimming took 4 bases from V and 9 from J; bases not matched to a gene: 10. Germline CDR1 reads LGHDT; CDR2 reads YNNKEL (reference sequence). This CDR3 is 16 amino acids long. The CDR3 protein is CASSPPLAGARRELFF. CDR3 nucleotides: TGTGCCAGCAGCCCACCACTAGCGGGAGCGAGACGGGAGCTGTTTTTT.

This chain joins TRBV9 and TRBJ2-1; 10 bases fit TRBD2. Germline CDR1 SGDLS, CDR2 YYNGEE. CDR3 length equals 15 residues. The J segment lost 8 bases and the V segment lost 3 bases, leaving 8 bases of the junction unmatched. CDR3 bases: TGTGCCAGCAGCGAGTGGGCTAGCGGGAGCTATGAGCAGTTCTTC. Translation: CASSEWASGSYEQFF.

In nucleotides, the CDR3 is TGTGCCAGCACTCAGGGGAGTGGTAGCAAAGCTTTCTTT. Translated, it gives CASTQGSGSKAFF. This chain joins TRBV3-1 (or the pseudogene TRBV3-2) and TRBJ1-1; the D gene is possibly TRBD1 (6 bases). V was cut by 7 bases and J by 9 bases, with 18 bases left in between. The CDR3 spans 13 residues. The germline V gene has CDR1 LGHDT and CDR2 YNNKEL (reference sequence).

The rearrangement uses TRBV28 and TRBJ2-7; TRBD1 matches at 8 bases. The CDR3 has 19 residues. CDR1 is MDHEN, CDR2 SYDVKM, per germline. After removal of 4 bases from V and 7 bases from J, the junction contained 24 bases not matched to a gene. The CDR3 loop is CASSSPRPETSQGEWEQYF. The CDR3 DNA reads TGTGCCAGCAGTTCCCCGAGACCCGAGACGTCACAGGGGGAGTGGGAGCAGTACTTC.

The chain links TRBV7-2 to TRBJ1-1; D unresolved. The germline gives CDR1 SGHTA, CDR2 FQGNSA. The CDR3 extends over 13 amino acids. Trimming removed 5 bases from V and 4 bases from J, with 11 bases in between. The CDR3 coding sequence is TGTGCCAGCAGCCCGAACCTCGGCACTGAAGCTTTCTTT. This sequence encodes CASSPNLGTEAFF.